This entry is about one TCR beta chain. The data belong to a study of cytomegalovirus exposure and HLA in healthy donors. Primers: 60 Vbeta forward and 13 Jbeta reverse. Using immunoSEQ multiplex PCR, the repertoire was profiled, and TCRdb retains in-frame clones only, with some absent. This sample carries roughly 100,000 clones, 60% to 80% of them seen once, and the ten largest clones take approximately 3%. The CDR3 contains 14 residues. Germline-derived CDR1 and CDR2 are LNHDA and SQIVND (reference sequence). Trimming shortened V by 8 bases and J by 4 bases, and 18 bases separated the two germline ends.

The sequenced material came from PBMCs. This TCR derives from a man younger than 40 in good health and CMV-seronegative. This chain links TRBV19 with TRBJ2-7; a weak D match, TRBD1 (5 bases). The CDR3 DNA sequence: TGTGCCAGTTCCCCGCGACAGACAGTTTACGAGCAGTACTTC. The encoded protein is CASSPRQTVYEQYF. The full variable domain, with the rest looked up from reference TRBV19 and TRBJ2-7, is DGGITQSPKYLFRKEGQNVTLSCEQNLNHDAMYWYRQDPGQGLRLIYYSQIVNDFQKGDIAEGYSVSREKKESFPLTVTSAQKNPTAFYLCASSPRQTVYEQYFGPGTRLTVT.